The entry that follows covers one T cell receptor (beta chain) sequence. Its specificity is not known. Libraries were prepared by immunoSEQ multiplex PCR; TCRdb keeps only in-frame clonotypes and omits some of them. This repertoire shows around 20,000 clones, 60% to 80% found once; its top ten account for approximately 10%. The sample belongs to a study of CD4 T cells in relation to SARS-CoV-2 and coronaviruses. Study summary: TCR beta CDR3s were sequenced after roughly nine-day antigen culture of PBMCs. No peptide or an HIV-1 Nef peptide pool served as negative control.

The V end lost 1 base, the J end lost 0 bases, and 19 bases lay between the germline ends. Germline CDR1 reads SGHRS; CDR2 reads YFSETQ. This CDR3 is 18 amino acids long. The unexposed donors gave CD4+ T cells in about 2011-2018, prior to COVID-19. After ten to eleven days of culture, CD4+ T cells were isolated. Notes on the study in general: Pre-pandemic and post-infection samples never came from the same donor. Monoreactive clones expanded significantly more to SARS-CoV-2 than crossreactive clones did.

This receptor was taken from a human donor in good health. The rearrangement joins TRBV5-1 to TRBJ1-1; possible D gene TRBD1, 6 bases. Material: CD4+ T cells from PBMCs, cultured in vitro. The DNA for the CDR3 is TGCGCCAGCAGCTTGACGGCTCAGGGGTCAACTATGAACACTGAAGCTTTCTTT. As protein: CASSLTAQGSTMNTEAFF. The full variable domain, with the rest looked up from reference TRBV5-1 and TRBJ1-1, is KAGVTQTPRYLIKTRGQQVTLSCSPISGHRSVSWYQQTPGQGLQFLFEYFSETQRNKGNFPGRFSGRQFSNSRSEMNVSTLELGDSALYLCASSLTAQGSTMNTEAFFGQGTRLTVV.